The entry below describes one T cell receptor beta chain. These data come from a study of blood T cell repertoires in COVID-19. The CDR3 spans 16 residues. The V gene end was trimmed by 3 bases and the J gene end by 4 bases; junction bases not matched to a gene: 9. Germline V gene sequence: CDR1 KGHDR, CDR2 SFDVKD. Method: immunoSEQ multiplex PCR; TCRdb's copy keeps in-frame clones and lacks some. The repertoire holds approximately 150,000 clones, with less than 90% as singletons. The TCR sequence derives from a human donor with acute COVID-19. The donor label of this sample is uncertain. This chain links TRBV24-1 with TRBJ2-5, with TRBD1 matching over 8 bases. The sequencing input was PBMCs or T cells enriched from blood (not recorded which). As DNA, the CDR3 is TGTGCCACCAGTGATGGGCACAGGGGGTTGGGAGAGACCCAGTACTTC. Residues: CATSDGHRGLGETQYF.